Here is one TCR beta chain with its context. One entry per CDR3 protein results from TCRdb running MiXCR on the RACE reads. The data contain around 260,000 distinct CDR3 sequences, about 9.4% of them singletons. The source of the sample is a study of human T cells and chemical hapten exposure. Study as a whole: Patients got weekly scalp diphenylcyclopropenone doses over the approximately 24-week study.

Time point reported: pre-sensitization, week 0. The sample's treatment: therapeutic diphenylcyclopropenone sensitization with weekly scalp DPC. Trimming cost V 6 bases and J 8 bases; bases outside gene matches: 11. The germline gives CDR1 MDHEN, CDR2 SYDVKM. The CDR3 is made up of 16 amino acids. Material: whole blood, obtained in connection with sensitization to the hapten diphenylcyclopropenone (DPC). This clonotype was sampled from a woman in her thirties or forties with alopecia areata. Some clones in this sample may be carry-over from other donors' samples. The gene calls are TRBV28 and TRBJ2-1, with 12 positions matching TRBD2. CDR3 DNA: TGTGCCAGCAGGGAATCCGGGACTAGCGGGCGGGATGAGCAGTTCTTC. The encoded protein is CASRESGTSGRDEQFF.